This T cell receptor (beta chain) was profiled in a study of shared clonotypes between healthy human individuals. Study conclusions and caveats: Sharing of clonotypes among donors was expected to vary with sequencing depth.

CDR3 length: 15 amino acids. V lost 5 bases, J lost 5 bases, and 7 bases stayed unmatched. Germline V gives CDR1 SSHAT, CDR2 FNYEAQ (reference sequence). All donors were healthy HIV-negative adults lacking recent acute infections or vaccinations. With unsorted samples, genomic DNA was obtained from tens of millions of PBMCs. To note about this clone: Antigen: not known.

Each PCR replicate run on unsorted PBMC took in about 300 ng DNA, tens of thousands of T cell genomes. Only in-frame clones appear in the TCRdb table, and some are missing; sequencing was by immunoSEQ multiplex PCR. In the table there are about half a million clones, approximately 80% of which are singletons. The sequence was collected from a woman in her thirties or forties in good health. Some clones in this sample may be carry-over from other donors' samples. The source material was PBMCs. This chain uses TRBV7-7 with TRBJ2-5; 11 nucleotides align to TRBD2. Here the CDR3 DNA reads TGTGCCAGCAGCCAACTAGCGGGAGTGGGGGAGACCCAGTACTTC. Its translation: CASSQLAGVGETQYF.